A single sample gave rise to the 20 T cell receptor beta chains below, sequenced in a study of T cell changes during pregnancy in multiple sclerosis. Some clones are missing from TCRdb's copy, which holds only in-frame ones; the method was immunoSEQ multiplex PCR. The table lists tens of thousands of clones, about 90% of them singletons, with approximately 1.5% in the top ten. Here the sequenced sample was peripheral blood, taken after pregnancy. The receptors come from a female donor with multiple sclerosis, enrolled in a pregnancy study.

The chain is built from TRBV5-1 and TRBJ1-1; D is perhaps TRBD1 (6 bases). V was pared by 0 bases and J by 0 bases, with 12 bases between. The CDR3 is 16 amino acids. The germline gives CDR1 SGHRS, CDR2 YFSETQ. The CDR3 sequence: CASSLEPRGMNTEAFF. CDR3 DNA: TGCGCCAGCAGCTTGGAACCCAGGGGCATGAACACTGAAGCTTTCTTT. Drawing the rest from reference TRBV5-1 and TRBJ1-1, the complete variable domain is KAGVTQTPRYLIKTRGQQVTLSCSPISGHRSVSWYQQTPGQGLQFLFEYFSETQRNKGNFPGRFSGRQFSNSRSEMNVSTLELGDSALYLCASSLEPRGMNTEAFFGQGTRLTVV.

DNA of the CDR3: TGTGCCAGCAGTGATAAGCCGTATGAAAAACTGTTTTTT. Its protein is CASSDKPYEKLFF. V usage is TRBV25-1 and J usage is TRBJ1-4, with unresolved D. Germline V lookup: CDR1 MGHDK, CDR2 SYGVNS. The V and J ends lost 3 bases and 6 bases respectively, with 8 bases between them. The CDR3 has 13 amino acids.

CDR3 nucleotide sequence: TGTGCCAGCAGCCTGCGTACCGGGACAGGGACATACAATGAGCAGTTCTTC. It encodes CASSLRTGTGTYNEQFF. This chain joins TRBV14 and TRBJ2-1, with 9 bases matching TRBD1. The germline V gene encodes CDR1 SGHDN and CDR2 FVKESK. Trimming removed 4 bases from V and 4 bases from J; junction bases left unmatched: 11. The length of the CDR3 is 17 residues.

The V gene is TRBV5-5, the J gene TRBJ2-3; TRBD2 matches at 10 bases. V gave up 0 bases and J gave up 3 bases; unmatched junction bases: 4. The CDR3 length is 16 residues. Germline CDR1 is SGHKS and CDR2 is YYEKEE (reference sequence). CDR3 region: CASSLVRAGGTDTQYF. In DNA form, the CDR3 reads TGTGCCAGCAGCTTGGTGCGAGCGGGAGGGACAGATACGCAGTATTTT.

J is TRBJ1-4 and V is TRBV7-2, with 7 bases that match TRBD1. CDR1 is SGHTA and CDR2 is FQGNSA in the germline V gene. CDR3 length: 16 residues. The V segment lost 8 bases and the J segment 0 bases; nucleotides outside the gene matches: 9. CDR3 in amino acids: CASSGTVTATNEKLFF. The CDR3 coding sequence is TGTGCCAGCTCCGGGACAGTAACTGCAACTAATGAAAAACTGTTTTTT.

In this sample, this clone turned up once. This chain links TRBV28 with TRBJ2-2, with TRBD2 identical over 8 bases. Unmatched junction bases numbered 10, after V lost 9 bases and J lost 7 bases. Germline assignment: CDR1 MDHEN and CDR2 SYDVKM. This CDR3 has 14 amino acids. CDR3 sequence: CASRGTSSGGELFF. CDR3 coding DNA: TGTGCCAGTAGAGGGACTAGTTCGGGCGGGGAGCTGTTTTTT.

The chain carries TRBV27 and TRBJ1-4; 7 nucleotides agree with TRBD1. The CDR3 covers 15 residues. The V segment lost 5 bases and the J segment 8 bases; nucleotides outside the gene matches: 11. Germline V gene data show CDR1 as MNHEY and CDR2 as SMNVEV (reference sequence). CDR3 protein: CASSRRGRGEEKLFF. The CDR3, as DNA: TGTGCCAGCAGTCGACGGGGCAGGGGGGAAGAAAAACTGTTTTTT.

CDR3: CASSVSRGLETQYF. The CDR3 DNA sequence: TGTGCCAGCAGTGTGAGCAGGGGGCTGGAGACCCAGTACTTC. The J gene is TRBJ2-5, the V gene TRBV6-1; 8 bases are a match to TRBD1. Germline V gene data show CDR1 as MNHNS and CDR2 as SASEGT. The CDR3 has 14 amino acids. The ends lost 4 bases at V and 5 bases at J; junction bases unmatched: 6.

The chain employs TRBV2 and TRBJ1-2, with D maybe TRBD1 (6 bases). The CDR3 loop spans 16 amino acids. V was cut by 6 bases and J by 0 bases, with 17 bases left in between. Germline lookup yields CDR1 SNHLY and CDR2 FYNNEI. The CDR3 protein is CASRDPGHRSNYGYTF. In nucleotides, the CDR3 is TGTGCCAGCAGAGACCCGGGACACAGATCTAACTATGGCTACACCTTC.

The V gene is TRBV6-5, the J gene TRBJ1-5; the D gene is possibly TRBD1 (5 bases). V was trimmed by 6 bases and J by 4 bases, leaving 10 bases between them. CDR1 and CDR2 (germline): MNHEY, SVGAGI. This CDR3 has 13 amino acids. Here the CDR3 DNA reads TGTGCCAGCAGGCCGACAGAGAATCAGCCCCAGCATTTT. Residues: CASRPTENQPQHF.

The chain is built from TRBV30 and TRBJ2-3, with TRBD2 matching 9 bases. This CDR3 region has 15 residues. Trimming removed 2 bases from V and 2 bases from J; junction bases left unmatched: 5. In germline, CDR1 is GTSNPN, CDR2 SVGIG (reference sequence). The CDR3: CAWSPGTSITDTQYF. CDR3 DNA sequence: TGTGCCTGGAGTCCCGGGACTAGCATCACAGATACGCAGTATTTT.

The rearrangement uses TRBV28 and TRBJ2-7; TRBD2 might be the D (6 bases). V was cut by 4 bases and J by 3 bases, with 16 bases left in between. There are 15 residues in the CDR3. Germline-derived CDR1 and CDR2 are MDHEN and SYDVKM. CDR3 sequence reads: CASSSVEGPNYEQYF. The CDR3 DNA reads TGTGCCAGCAGTTCCGTGGAGGGACCAAACTACGAGCAGTACTTC.

V gene TRBV5-1 combines with J gene TRBJ2-7; D might be TRBD1 (5 bases). V shed 0 bases and J shed 4 bases, with 11 bases lying between them. This CDR3 comprises 14 residues. Germline loops: CDR1 SGHRS, CDR2 YFSETQ. CDR3 amino acids: CASSLVRGQYEQYF. The CDR3 DNA is TGCGCCAGCAGCTTGGTTAGGGGCCAGTACGAGCAGTACTTC.

The V and J genes are TRBV14 and TRBJ1-5; tentatively, D is TRBD1 (5 bases). The germline CDR1 and CDR2 sequences are SGHDN and FVKESK. The CDR3 has 15 amino acids. V was cut by 3 bases and J by 1 base, with 10 bases left in between. The CDR3 loop is CASSQTGGSNQPQHF. DNA of the CDR3: TGTGCCAGCAGCCAGACGGGGGGAAGCAATCAGCCCCAGCATTTT. The whole variable domain, remainder taken from reference TRBV14 and TRBJ1-5, is EAGVTQFPSHSVIEKGQTVTLRCDPISGHDNLYWYRRVMGKEIKFLLHFVKESKQDESGMPNNRFLAERTGGTYSTLKVQPAELEDSGVYFCASSQTGGSNQPQHFGDGTRLSIL.

This clone was counted only a few times. The chain recombines TRBV18 with TRBJ1-1; no clear D. The CDR3 runs 13 residues. V was trimmed by 3 bases and J by 7 bases, leaving 12 bases between them. The germline gives CDR1 KGHSH, CDR2 LQKENI. CDR3 coding DNA: TGTGCCAGCTCACCCCCCCTCGGGAGTGAAGCTTTCTTT. It is translated as CASSPPLGSEAFF.

V usage is TRBV28 and J usage is TRBJ1-1; D unclear. Trimming took 8 bases from V and 0 from J, leaving 16 bases between them. The CDR3 is 15 amino acids. CDR1 MDHEN and CDR2 SYDVKM come from the germline V gene. In DNA form, the CDR3 reads TGTGCCAGCGGAGTAAATTCCCTATTGAACACTGAAGCTTTCTTT. Protein sequence: CASGVNSLLNTEAFF.

The CDR3 region is CASSRGTGNYEQYF. CDR3 bases: TGTGCCAGTAGTAGAGGGACAGGGAACTACGAGCAGTACTTC. V and J are TRBV19 and TRBJ2-7, with 9 bases that match TRBD1. Trimming at V came to 4 bases and at J to 3 bases, leaving 4 bases not matched to a gene. The CDR3 spans 14 residues. Per germline, CDR1 LNHDA and CDR2 SQIVND (reference sequence).

The CDR3 is CASRREETQYF. In nucleotides, the CDR3 is TGCGCCAGTAGGAGGGAAGAGACCCAGTACTTC. The V call is TRBV5-1, the J call TRBJ2-5, with D possibly matching TRBD2 (6 bases). The V end was cut by 8 bases, the J end by 3 bases, with 8 bases between. The CDR3 is 11 amino acids. Germline V gene lookup returns CDR1 SGHRS and CDR2 YFSETQ.

The rearrangement uses TRBV5-1 and TRBJ1-4, with D hard to call. The germline gives CDR1 SGHRS, CDR2 YFSETQ. The CDR3 consists of 15 residues. V was clipped by 2 bases and J by 1 base, with 9 bases between them. For the CDR3, the DNA is TGCGCCAGCAGCTTACGATCGGGAACTAATGAAAAACTGTTTTTT. This sequence encodes CASSLRSGTNEKLFF.

V and J are TRBV27 and TRBJ1-2; perhaps TRBD1 as D (6 bases). CDR1 is MNHEY, CDR2 SMNVEV, per germline (reference sequence). Trimming took 2 bases from V and 4 from J, leaving 14 bases between them. This CDR3 has 15 residues. The DNA of the CDR3 is TGTGCCAGCAGTTTAACTGGGGGCGCCTCCTATGGCTACACCTTC. Protein: CASSLTGGASYGYTF.